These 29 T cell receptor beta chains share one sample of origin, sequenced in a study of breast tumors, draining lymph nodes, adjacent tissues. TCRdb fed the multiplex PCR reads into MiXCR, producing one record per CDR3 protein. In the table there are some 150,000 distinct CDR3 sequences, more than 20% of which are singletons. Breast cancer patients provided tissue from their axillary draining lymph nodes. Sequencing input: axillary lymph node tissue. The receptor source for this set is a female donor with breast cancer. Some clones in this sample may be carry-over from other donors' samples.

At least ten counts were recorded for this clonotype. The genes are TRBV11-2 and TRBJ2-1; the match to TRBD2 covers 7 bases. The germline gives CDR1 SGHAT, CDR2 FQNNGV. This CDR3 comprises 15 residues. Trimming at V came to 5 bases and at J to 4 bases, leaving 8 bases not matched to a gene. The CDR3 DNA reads TGTGCCAGCAGCCGGACAAGCGGGACGTACAATGAGCAGTTCTTC. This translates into CASSRTSGTYNEQFF.

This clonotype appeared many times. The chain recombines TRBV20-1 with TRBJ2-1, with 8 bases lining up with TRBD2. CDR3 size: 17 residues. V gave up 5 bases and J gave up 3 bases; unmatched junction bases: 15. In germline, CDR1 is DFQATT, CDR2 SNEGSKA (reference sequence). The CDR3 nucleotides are TGCAGTGCTCTCGACCTTAGGGGCGGGAGGTTCTACAATGAGCAGTTCTTC. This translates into CSALDLRGGRFYNEQFF.

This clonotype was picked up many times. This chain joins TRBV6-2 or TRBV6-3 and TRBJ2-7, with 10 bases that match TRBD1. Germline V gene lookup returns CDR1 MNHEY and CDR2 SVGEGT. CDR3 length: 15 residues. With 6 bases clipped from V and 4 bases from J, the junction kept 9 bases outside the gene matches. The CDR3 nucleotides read TGTGCCAGCAGGAGACAGGGGGCGAGAGGTTACGAGCAGTACTTC. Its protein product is CASRRQGARGYEQYF.

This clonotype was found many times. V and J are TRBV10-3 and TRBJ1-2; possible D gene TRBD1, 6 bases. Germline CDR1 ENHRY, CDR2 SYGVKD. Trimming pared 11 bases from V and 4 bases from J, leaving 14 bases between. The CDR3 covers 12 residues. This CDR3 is CAVTGSGYGYTF. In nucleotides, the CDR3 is TGTGCCGTAACAGGGTCGGGCTATGGCTACACCTTC.

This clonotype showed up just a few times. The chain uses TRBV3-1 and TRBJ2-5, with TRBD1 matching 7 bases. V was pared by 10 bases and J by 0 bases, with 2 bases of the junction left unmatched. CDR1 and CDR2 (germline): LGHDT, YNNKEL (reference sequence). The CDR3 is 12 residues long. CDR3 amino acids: CAIQGYQETQYF. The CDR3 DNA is TGTGCCATACAGGGGTACCAAGAGACCCAGTACTTC.

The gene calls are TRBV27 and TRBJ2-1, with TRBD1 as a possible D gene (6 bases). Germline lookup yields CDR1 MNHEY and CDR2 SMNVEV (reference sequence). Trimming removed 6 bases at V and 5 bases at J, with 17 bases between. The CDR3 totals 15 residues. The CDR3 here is CASRPKGVLDNEQFF. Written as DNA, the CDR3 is TGTGCCAGCAGACCTAAGGGGGTACTAGACAATGAGCAGTTCTTC.

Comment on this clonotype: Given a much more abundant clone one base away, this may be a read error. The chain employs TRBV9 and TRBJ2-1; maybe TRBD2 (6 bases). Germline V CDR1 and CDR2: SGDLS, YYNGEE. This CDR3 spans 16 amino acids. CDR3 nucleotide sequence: TGTGCCAGCAGCGTAGAGCGGGCCAGCTCCTACAATGAGCAGTCCTTC. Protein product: CASSVERASSYNEQSF.

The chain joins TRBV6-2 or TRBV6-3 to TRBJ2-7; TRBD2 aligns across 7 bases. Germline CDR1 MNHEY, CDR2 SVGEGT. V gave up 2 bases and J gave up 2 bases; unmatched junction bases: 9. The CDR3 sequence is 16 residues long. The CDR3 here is CASSYGWPSGPYEQYF. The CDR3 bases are TGTGCCAGCAGTTACGGTTGGCCTAGCGGACCCTACGAGCAGTACTTC.

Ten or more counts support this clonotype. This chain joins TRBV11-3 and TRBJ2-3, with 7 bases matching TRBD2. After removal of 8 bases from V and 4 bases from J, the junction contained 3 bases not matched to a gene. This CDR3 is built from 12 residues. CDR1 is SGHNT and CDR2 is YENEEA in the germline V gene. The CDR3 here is CASAGEADTQYF. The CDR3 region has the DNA TGTGCCAGCGCGGGAGAGGCAGATACGCAGTATTTT.

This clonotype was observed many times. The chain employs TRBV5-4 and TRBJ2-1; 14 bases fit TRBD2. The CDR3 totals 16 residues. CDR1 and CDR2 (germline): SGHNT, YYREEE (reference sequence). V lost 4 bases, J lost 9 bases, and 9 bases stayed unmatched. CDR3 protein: CASSPGGLAGVTEQFF. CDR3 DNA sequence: TGTGCCAGCAGCCCGGGGGGACTAGCGGGAGTAACTGAGCAGTTCTTC.

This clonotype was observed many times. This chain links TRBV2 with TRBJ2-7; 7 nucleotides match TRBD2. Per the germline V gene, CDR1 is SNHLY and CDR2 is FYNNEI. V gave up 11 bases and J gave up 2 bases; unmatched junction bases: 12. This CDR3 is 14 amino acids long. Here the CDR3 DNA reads TGTGCCTCTGCGGGCGGGAGTCTTCCCTACGAGCAGTACTTC. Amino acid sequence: CASAGGSLPYEQYF.

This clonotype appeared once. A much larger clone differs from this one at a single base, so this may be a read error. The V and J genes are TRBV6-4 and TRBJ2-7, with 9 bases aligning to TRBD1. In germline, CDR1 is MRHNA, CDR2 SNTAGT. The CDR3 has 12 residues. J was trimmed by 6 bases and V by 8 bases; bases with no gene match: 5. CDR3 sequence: CASGDRGSEQYF. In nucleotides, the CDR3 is TGTGCCAGCGGAGACAGGGGGTCCGAGCAGTACTTC.

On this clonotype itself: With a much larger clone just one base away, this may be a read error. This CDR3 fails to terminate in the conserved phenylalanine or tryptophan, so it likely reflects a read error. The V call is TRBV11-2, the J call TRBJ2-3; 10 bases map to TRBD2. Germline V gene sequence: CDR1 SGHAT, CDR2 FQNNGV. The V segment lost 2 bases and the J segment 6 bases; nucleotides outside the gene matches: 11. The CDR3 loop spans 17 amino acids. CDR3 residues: CASSLRASGRAWDTQYL. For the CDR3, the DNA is TGTGCCAGCAGCTTAAGGGCCAGCGGGAGGGCATGGGATACGCAGTATCTT.

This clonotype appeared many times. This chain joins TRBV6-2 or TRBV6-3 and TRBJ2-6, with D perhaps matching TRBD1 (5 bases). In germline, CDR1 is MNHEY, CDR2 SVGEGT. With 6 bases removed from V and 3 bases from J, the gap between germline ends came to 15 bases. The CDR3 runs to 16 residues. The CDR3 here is CASRTPQGNGANVLTF. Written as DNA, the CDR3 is TGTGCCAGCAGAACCCCGCAGGGAAATGGGGCCAACGTCCTGACTTTC.

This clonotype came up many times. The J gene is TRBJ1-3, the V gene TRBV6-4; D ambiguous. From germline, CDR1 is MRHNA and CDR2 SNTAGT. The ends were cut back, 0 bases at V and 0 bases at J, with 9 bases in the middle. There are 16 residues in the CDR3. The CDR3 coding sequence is TGTGCCAGCAGTGACTCGAGTCGAAACTCTGGAAACACCATATATTTT. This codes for CASSDSSRNSGNTIYF.

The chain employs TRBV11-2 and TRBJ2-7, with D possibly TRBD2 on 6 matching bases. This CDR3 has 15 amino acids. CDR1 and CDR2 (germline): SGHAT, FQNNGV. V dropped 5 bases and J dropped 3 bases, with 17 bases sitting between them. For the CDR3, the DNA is TGTGCCAGCAGCCTAGCGCCCAGCGGGCTCTACGAGCAGTACTTC. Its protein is CASSLAPSGLYEQYF.

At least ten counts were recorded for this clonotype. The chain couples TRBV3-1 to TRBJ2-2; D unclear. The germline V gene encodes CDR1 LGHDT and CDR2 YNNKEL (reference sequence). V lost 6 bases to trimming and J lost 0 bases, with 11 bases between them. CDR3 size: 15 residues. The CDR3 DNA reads TGTGCCAGCAGACCTACCGGGTCGAACACCGGGGAGCTGTTTTTT. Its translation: CASRPTGSNTGELFF.

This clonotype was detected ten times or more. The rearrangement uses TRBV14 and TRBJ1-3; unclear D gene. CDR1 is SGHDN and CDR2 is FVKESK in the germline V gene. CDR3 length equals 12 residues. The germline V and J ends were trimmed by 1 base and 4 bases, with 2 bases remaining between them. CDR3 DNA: TGTGCCAGCAGCCAAGCCGGAAACACCATATATTTT. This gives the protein CASSQAGNTIYF. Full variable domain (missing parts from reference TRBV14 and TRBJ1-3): EAGVTQFPSHSVIEKGQTVTLRCDPISGHDNLYWYRRVMGKEIKFLLHFVKESKQDESGMPNNRFLAERTGGTYSTLKVQPAELEDSGVYFCASSQAGNTIYFGEGSWLTVV.

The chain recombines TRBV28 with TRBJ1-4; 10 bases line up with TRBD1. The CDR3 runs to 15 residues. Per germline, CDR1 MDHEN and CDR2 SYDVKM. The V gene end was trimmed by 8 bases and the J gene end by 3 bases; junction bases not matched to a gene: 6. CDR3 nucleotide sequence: TGTGCCAGCGGTCCTGGGACAGGGGCTAATGAAAAACTGTTTTTT. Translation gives CASGPGTGANEKLFF. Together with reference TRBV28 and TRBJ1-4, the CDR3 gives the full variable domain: DVKVTQSSRYLVKRTGEKVFLECVQDMDHENMFWYRQDPGLGLRLIYFSYDVKMKEKGDIPEGYSVSREKKERFSLILESASTNQTSMYLCASGPGTGANEKLFFGSGTQLSVL.

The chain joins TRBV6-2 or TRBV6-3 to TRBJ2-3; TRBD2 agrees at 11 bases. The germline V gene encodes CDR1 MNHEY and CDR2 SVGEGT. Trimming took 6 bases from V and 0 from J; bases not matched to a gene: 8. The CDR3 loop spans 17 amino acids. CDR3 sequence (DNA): TGTGCCAGCAGACCGGGACTAGCGGTCACTAGCACAGATACGCAGTATTTT. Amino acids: CASRPGLAVTSTDTQYF.

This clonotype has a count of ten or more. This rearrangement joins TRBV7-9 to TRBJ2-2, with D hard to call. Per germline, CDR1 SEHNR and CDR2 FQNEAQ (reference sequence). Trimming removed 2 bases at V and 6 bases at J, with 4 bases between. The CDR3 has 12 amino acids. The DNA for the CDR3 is TGTGCCAGCAGCTTATTCCCCGGGGAGCTGTTTTTT. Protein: CASSLFPGELFF.

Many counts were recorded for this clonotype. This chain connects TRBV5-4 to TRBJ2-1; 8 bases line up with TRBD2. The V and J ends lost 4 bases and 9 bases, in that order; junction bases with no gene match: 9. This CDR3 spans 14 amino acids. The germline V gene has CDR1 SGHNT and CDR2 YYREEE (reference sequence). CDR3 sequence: CASSLSGRFSEQFF. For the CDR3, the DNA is TGTGCCAGCAGCCTGAGCGGGAGATTCAGTGAGCAGTTCTTC.

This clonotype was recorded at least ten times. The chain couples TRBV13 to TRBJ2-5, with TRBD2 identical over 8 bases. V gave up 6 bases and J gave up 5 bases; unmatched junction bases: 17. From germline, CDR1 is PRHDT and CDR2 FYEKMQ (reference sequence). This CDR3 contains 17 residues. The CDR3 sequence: CASSSNTGTRGLETQYF. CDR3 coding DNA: TGTGCCAGCAGTTCAAACACCGGGACTAGGGGGTTGGAGACCCAGTACTTC.

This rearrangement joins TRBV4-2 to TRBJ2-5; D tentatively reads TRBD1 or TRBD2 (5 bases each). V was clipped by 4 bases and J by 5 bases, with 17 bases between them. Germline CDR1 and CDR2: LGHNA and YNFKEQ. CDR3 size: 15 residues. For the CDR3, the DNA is TGTGCCAGCAGCCGCCGCCGGGACCCCGTCGAGACCCAGTACTTC. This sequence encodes CASSRRRDPVETQYF.

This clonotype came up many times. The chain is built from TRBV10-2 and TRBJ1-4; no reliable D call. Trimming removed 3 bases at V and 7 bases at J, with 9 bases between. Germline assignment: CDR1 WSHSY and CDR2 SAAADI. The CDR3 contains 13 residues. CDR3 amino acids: CASSEYWGEKLFF. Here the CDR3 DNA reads TGCGCCAGCAGTGAATATTGGGGTGAAAAACTGTTTTTT.

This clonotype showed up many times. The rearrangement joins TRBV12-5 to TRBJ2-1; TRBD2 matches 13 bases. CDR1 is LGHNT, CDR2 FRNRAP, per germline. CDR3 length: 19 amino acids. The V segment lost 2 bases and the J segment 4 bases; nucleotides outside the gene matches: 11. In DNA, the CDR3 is TGTGCTAGTGGTTTGCTTAGGACTAGCGGGAGTGCCGATTACAATGAGCAGTTCTTC. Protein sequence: CASGLLRTSGSADYNEQFF.

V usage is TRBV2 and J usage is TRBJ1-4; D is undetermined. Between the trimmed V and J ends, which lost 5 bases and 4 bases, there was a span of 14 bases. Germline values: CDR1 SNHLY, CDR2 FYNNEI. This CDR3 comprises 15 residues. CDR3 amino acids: CASSPIGSINEKLFF. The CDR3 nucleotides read TGTGCCAGCAGTCCTATAGGGTCGATTAATGAAAAACTGTTTTTT.

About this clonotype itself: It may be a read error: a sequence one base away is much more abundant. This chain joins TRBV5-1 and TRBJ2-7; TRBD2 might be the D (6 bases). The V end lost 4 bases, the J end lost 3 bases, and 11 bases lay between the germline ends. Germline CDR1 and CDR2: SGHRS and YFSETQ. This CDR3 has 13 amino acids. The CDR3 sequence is CASSPGGDYEQYF. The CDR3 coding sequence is TGCGCCAGCAGCCCGGGCGGGGACTACGAGCAGTACTTC. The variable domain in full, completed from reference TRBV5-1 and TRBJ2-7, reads KAGVTQTPRYLIKTRGQQVTLSCSPISGHRSVSWYQQTPGQGLQFLFEYFSETQRNKGNFPGRFSGRQFSNSRSEMNVSTLELGDSALYLCASSPGGDYEQYFGPGTRLTVT.

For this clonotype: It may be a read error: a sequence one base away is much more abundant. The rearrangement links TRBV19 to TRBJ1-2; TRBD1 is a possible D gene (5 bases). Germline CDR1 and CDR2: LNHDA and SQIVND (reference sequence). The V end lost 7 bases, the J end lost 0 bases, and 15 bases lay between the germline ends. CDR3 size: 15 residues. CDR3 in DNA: TGTGCCAGTAATGGGGACGTAACGCCTAACTATGGCTACACCTTC. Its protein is CASNGDVTPNYGYTF. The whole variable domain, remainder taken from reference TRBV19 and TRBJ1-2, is DGGITQSPKYLFRKEGQNVTLSCEQNLNHDAMYWYRQDPGQGLRLIYYSQIVNDFQKGDIAEGYSVSREKKESFPLTVTSAQKNPTAFYLCASNGDVTPNYGYTFGSGTRLTVV.